Below, 29 T cell receptor beta chains from the same sample are listed, as sequenced in a study of shared clonotypes between healthy human individuals. Measured with immunoSEQ multiplex PCR; TCRdb has only the in-frame clones, and not every one. The sample yields approximately 510,000 clones, about four fifths seen once. What was sequenced was PBMCs. The source of these receptors is a woman aged 40 to 50 in good health. Some clones in this sample may be carry-over from other donors' samples.

The chain employs TRBV28 and TRBJ1-2; tentatively, D is TRBD1 (6 bases). Germline V gene lookup returns CDR1 MDHEN and CDR2 SYDVKM. Trimming pared 8 bases from V and 2 bases from J, leaving 15 bases between. The CDR3 spans 14 residues. CDR3 coding DNA: TGTGCCAGCTTGTGGAGGGGGAAAAACTATGGCTACACCTTC. It translates to CASLWRGKNYGYTF.

CDR3 nucleotide sequence: TGCGCCAGCAGCTTGCTGGAGTCCTACGAGCAGTACTTC. Translation gives CASSLLESYEQYF. This chain joins TRBV5-1 and TRBJ2-7; D gene unclear. The germline V gene encodes CDR1 SGHRS and CDR2 YFSETQ. Trimming took 1 base from V and 1 from J, leaving 6 bases between them. This CDR3 comprises 13 residues.

This clone was observed a handful of times. This chain uses TRBV5-1 with TRBJ1-1, with no clear D. The CDR3 runs 13 residues. The germline V and J ends were trimmed by 2 bases and 3 bases, with 8 bases remaining between them. Germline V gene data show CDR1 as SGHRS and CDR2 as YFSETQ. CDR3 protein: CASSLDPDTEAFF. The CDR3, as DNA: TGCGCCAGCAGCTTAGATCCAGACACTGAAGCTTTCTTT.

V usage is TRBV27 and J usage is TRBJ1-2; 10 positions match TRBD1. Germline assignment: CDR1 MNHEY and CDR2 SMNVEV (reference sequence). After removal of 5 bases from V and 8 bases from J, the junction contained 2 bases not matched to a gene. This CDR3 comprises 12 residues. In DNA, the CDR3 is TGTGCCAGCAGTCCGACAGGGGGCGGCTACACCTTC. It encodes CASSPTGGGYTF.

The J gene is TRBJ2-5, the V gene TRBV7-3; a possible D gene is TRBD2 (5 bases). The CDR3 loop spans 12 amino acids. V gave up 5 bases and J gave up 5 bases, with 9 bases separating them. The V gene's germline CDR1 is SGHTA and CDR2 FQGTGA. CDR3 residues: CASSPRGETQYF. The CDR3 DNA follows: TGTGCCAGCAGCCCTAGAGGGGAGACCCAGTACTTC.

The rearrangement joins TRBV30 to TRBJ2-7; D call uncertain. The CDR3 is 13 amino acids. Per the germline V gene, CDR1 is GTSNPN and CDR2 is SVGIG (reference sequence). V was cut by 3 bases and J by 1 base, with 10 bases left in between. The CDR3 is CAWSQLFSYEQYF. In nucleotides, the CDR3 is TGTGCCTGGAGCCAGTTGTTTTCCTACGAGCAGTACTTC.

The V gene is TRBV7-8, the J gene TRBJ2-2; 7 nucleotides align to TRBD1. V gave up 1 base and J gave up 4 bases; unmatched junction bases: 3. This CDR3 spans 15 amino acids. Germline V gene sequence: CDR1 SGHVS, CDR2 FQNEAQ. CDR3 bases: TGTGCCAGCAGCTTAGGACAGGGACCCACCGGGGAGCTGTTTTTT. Translation: CASSLGQGPTGELFF.

This rearrangement joins TRBV6-4 to TRBJ2-2, with D hard to call. The CDR3 extends over 14 amino acids. The germline V gene has CDR1 MRHNA and CDR2 SNTAGT. V was shortened by 5 bases and J by 3 bases, with 10 bases between the two germline ends. The CDR3 coding sequence is TGTGCCAGCAGTTCTGACTCCTACACCGGGGAGCTGTTTTTT. This encodes CASSSDSYTGELFF.

This rearrangement joins TRBV7-6 to TRBJ2-7, with D possibly matching TRBD1 (5 bases). The CDR3 has 12 residues. V was clipped by 1 base and J by 9 bases, with 10 bases between them. The germline V gene encodes CDR1 SGHVS and CDR2 FNYEAQ. The CDR3 loop reads CASSLGTGRQYF. CDR3 coding DNA: TGTGCCAGCAGCTTAGGCACAGGCAGGCAGTACTTC. The variable domain in full, completed from reference TRBV7-6 and TRBJ2-7, reads GAGVSQSPRYKVTKRGQDVALRCDPISGHVSLYWYRQALGQGPEFLTYFNYEAQQDKSGLPNDRFSAERPEGSISTLTIQRTEQRDSAMYRCASSLGTGRQYFGPGTRLTVT.

This chain uses TRBV5-1 with TRBJ1-6; D possibly corresponds to TRBD1 (5 bases). The germline gives CDR1 SGHRS, CDR2 YFSETQ. The length of the CDR3 is 15 residues. Trimming took 0 bases from V and 8 from J, leaving 12 bases between them. This CDR3 reads CASSLDWGGDSPLHF. The CDR3 DNA reads as TGCGCCAGCAGCTTGGATTGGGGAGGGGATTCACCCCTCCACTTT.

The chain employs TRBV10-3 and TRBJ2-5; TRBD2 aligns across 9 bases. Germline V gene data show CDR1 as ENHRY and CDR2 as SYGVKD. CDR3 length: 20 residues. V dropped 4 bases and J dropped 1; count of bases not matched to a gene: 19. The CDR3 is CAISGIGREGQAASQETQYF. Here the CDR3 DNA reads TGTGCCATCAGTGGTATAGGGCGGGAGGGTCAAGCGGCGAGCCAAGAGACCCAGTACTTC.

The chain recombines TRBV7-2 with TRBJ1-6, with 7 nucleotides matching TRBD1. CDR3 size: 15 residues. V trimming: 4 bases; J trimming: 7 bases; junction bases outside the gene matches: 7. The germline CDR1 and CDR2 sequences are SGHTA and FQGNSA. CDR3 region: CASSSRQGDNSPLHF. The CDR3 bases are TGTGCCAGCAGCTCCAGACAGGGAGACAATTCACCCCTCCACTTT.

V is TRBV28 and J is TRBJ2-1, with TRBD1 as a possible D gene (5 bases). Germline assignment: CDR1 MDHEN and CDR2 SYDVKM. CDR3 size: 14 residues. Trimming stripped 6 bases from V and 9 bases from J, with 18 bases between. CDR3 sequence reads: CASSPTLAGREQFF. Written as DNA, the CDR3 is TGTGCCAGCAGCCCGACATTGGCAGGGCGTGAGCAGTTCTTC.

This sequence joins TRBV19 and TRBJ2-1; no clear D gene. Germline values: CDR1 LNHDA, CDR2 SQIVND (reference sequence). V shed 1 base and J shed 0 bases, with 7 bases lying between them. The length of the CDR3 is 15 residues. CDR3 DNA: TGTGCCAGTAGTATAGCTTCTAACTCCTACAATGAGCAGTTCTTC. Translation gives CASSIASNSYNEQFF.

This chain connects TRBV19 to TRBJ1-2, with D perhaps matching TRBD1 (5 bases). Germline V gene sequence: CDR1 LNHDA, CDR2 SQIVND (reference sequence). V was cut by 3 bases and J by 1 base, with 12 bases left in between. This CDR3 contains 15 residues. CDR3 protein: CASSIGTAVNYGYTF. DNA for the CDR3: TGTGCCAGTAGTATTGGGACTGCCGTTAACTATGGCTACACCTTC.

This chain uses TRBV11-3 with TRBJ2-1; D is possibly TRBD1 or TRBD2 (5 bases each). CDR1 and CDR2 from the germline V gene are SGHNT and YENEEA. V lost 4 bases and J lost 8, with 9 bases in between. The CDR3 consists of 12 residues. Here the CDR3 reads CASSSEGYEQFF. In DNA form, the CDR3 reads TGTGCCAGCAGCTCAGAGGGGTATGAGCAGTTCTTC.

About this clone itself: A single base separates this from a much larger clone, so it may be a read error. The V gene is TRBV11-2, the J gene TRBJ1-5; D not resolved. The V gene's germline CDR1 is SGHAT and CDR2 FQNNGV. The CDR3 runs to 17 residues. DNA for the CDR3: TGCGCCAGCAGCCAAGATCTGGCGGGTGGTCGCAACCAGCCCCAGCATTTT. Amino acids: CASSQDLAGGRNQPQHF.

A few counts support this clone. The J gene is TRBJ1-1, the V gene TRBV10-3, with a weak D call TRBD1 (6 bases). The germline CDR1 and CDR2 sequences are ENHRY and SYGVKD. Trimming removed 3 bases from V and 0 bases from J, with 11 bases in between. This CDR3 contains 15 residues. The CDR3 coding sequence is TGTGCCATCAGTGACCCGGGACACATGAACACTGAAGCTTTCTTT. It codes for CAISDPGHMNTEAFF.

The genes are TRBV19 and TRBJ1-1; D is unresolved. Trimming removed 4 bases at V and 4 bases at J, with 10 bases between. Germline CDR1 and CDR2: LNHDA and SQIVND (reference sequence). The CDR3 covers 13 residues. This chain's CDR3 is CASSSERRTEAFF. DNA of the CDR3: TGTGCCAGTAGTAGCGAACGGCGCACTGAAGCTTTCTTT.

V gene TRBV5-1 combines with J gene TRBJ2-3, with TRBD1 as a possible D gene (6 bases). The V end lost 0 bases, the J end lost 2 bases, and 10 bases lay between the germline ends. The CDR3 totals 15 residues. Per the germline V gene, CDR1 is SGHRS and CDR2 is YFSETQ. CDR3 in amino acids: CASSLEDSHTDTQYF. The CDR3 bases are TGCGCCAGCAGCTTGGAGGACAGCCACACAGATACGCAGTATTTT.

This chain links TRBV7-6 with TRBJ2-5, with D unclear. The CDR3 sequence is 12 residues long. Germline V gene sequence: CDR1 SGHVS, CDR2 FNYEAQ. The V and J ends lost 0 bases and 5 bases respectively, with 4 bases between them. CDR3 in amino acids: CASSLARETQYF. CDR3 DNA sequence: TGTGCCAGCAGCTTAGCCCGTGAGACCCAGTACTTC.

This chain connects TRBV5-4 to TRBJ2-7; 10 nucleotides line up with TRBD2. CDR3 size: 15 residues. The V gene's germline CDR1 is SGHNT and CDR2 YYREEE (reference sequence). Losses at the gene ends were 4 bases for V and 3 bases for J; bases not matched to a gene: 7. CDR3 amino acids: CASSPGLADDYEQYF. The CDR3 coding sequence is TGTGCCAGCAGCCCCGGACTAGCGGATGACTACGAGCAGTACTTC.

The chain uses TRBV28 and TRBJ1-4; TRBD1 agrees at 8 bases. The length of the CDR3 is 16 residues. The germline V gene has CDR1 MDHEN and CDR2 SYDVKM. V lost 1 base to trimming and J lost 6 bases; unmatched junction nucleotides: 7. DNA of the CDR3: TGTGCCAGCAGTTTATCTACGGACAGGGACGATGAAAAACTGTTTTTT. Its protein is CASSLSTDRDDEKLFF.

The chain combines TRBV9 with TRBJ2-1; TRBD2 aligns across 16 bases. Germline V gene sequence: CDR1 SGDLS, CDR2 YYNGEE. With V trimmed by 4 bases and J by 2 bases, 3 bases remained unmatched. The CDR3 extends over 17 amino acids. In DNA, the CDR3 is TGTGCCAGCAGCCTCGGGACTAGCGGGAGGGCCTACAATGAGCAGTTCTTC. Protein sequence: CASSLGTSGRAYNEQFF. Together with reference TRBV9 and TRBJ2-1, the CDR3 gives the full variable domain: DSGVTQTPKHLITATGQRVTLRCSPRSGDLSVYWYQQSLDQGLQFLIQYYNGEERAKGNILERFSAQQFPDLHSELNLSSLELGDSALYFCASSLGTSGRAYNEQFFGPGTRLTVL.

This clone was picked up one time. The genes are TRBV5-1 and TRBJ2-3; 11 bases align to TRBD2. Trimming took 0 bases from V and 5 from J; bases not matched to a gene: 2. The CDR3 totals 15 residues. Germline V lookup: CDR1 SGHRS, CDR2 YFSETQ. Written as DNA, the CDR3 is TGCGCCAGCAGCTTGGTGACTAGCGGGAAAGATACGCAGTATTTT. This gives the protein CASSLVTSGKDTQYF.

This chain uses TRBV21-1 with TRBJ2-1; the D call TRBD1 from the table was never checked on the DNA. TRBV21-1 is deemed a pseudogene. This CDR3 spans 16 amino acids. The CDR3 reads CASSNGWSDNDNEQFF. The CDR3 DNA follows: TGTGCCAGCAGCAATGGCTGGTCGGACAATGACAATGAGCAGTTCTTC.

This sequence joins TRBV2 and TRBJ2-2; D is uncertain. Trimming removed 6 bases from V and 3 bases from J, with 8 bases in between. The CDR3 sequence is 13 residues long. Germline CDR1 and CDR2: SNHLY and FYNNEI. The CDR3 is CASSPSYTGELFF. The CDR3 coding sequence is TGTGCCAGCAGCCCCTCGTACACCGGGGAGCTGTTTTTT. Variable domain in full (rest from reference TRBV2 and TRBJ2-2): EPEVTQTPSHQVTQMGQEVILRCVPISNHLYFYWYRQILGQKVEFLVSFYNNEISEKSEIFDDQFSVERPDGSNFTLKIRSTKLEDSAMYFCASSPSYTGELFFGEGSRLTVL.

The V gene is TRBV5-5, the J gene TRBJ1-5; 10 nucleotides align to TRBD1. The germline V gene encodes CDR1 SGHKS and CDR2 YYEKEE (reference sequence). The CDR3 contains 17 residues. J gave up 6 bases and V 1 base, and 10 bases lay outside the gene matches. The CDR3 loop is CASSLTRTGGLPQPQHF. DNA of the CDR3: TGTGCCAGCAGCTTGACCCGGACAGGGGGGTTGCCTCAGCCCCAGCATTTT.

This sequence joins TRBV10-3 and TRBJ1-1, with D tentatively TRBD1 (5 bases). This CDR3 contains 14 residues. The germline V and J ends were trimmed by 7 bases and 5 bases, with 17 bases remaining between them. CDR1 is ENHRY, CDR2 SYGVKD, per germline. The CDR3 region is CAINTVQGVTEAFF. The CDR3 nucleotides are TGTGCCATCAACACGGTGCAGGGTGTTACTGAAGCTTTCTTT.